This T cell receptor (beta chain) was identified in a study of blood T cell repertoires in COVID-19. The sample holds one count of this clone. Germline CDR1 is SGHTA and CDR2 is FQGNSA. The CDR3 consists of 16 residues. Germline trimming cut 2 bases from V and 6 bases from J; bases unmatched to any gene: 7. In the authors' workflow: Using reference gene primer amplification, nucleated cell counts were estimated. The repertoire was sequenced with immunoSEQ multiplex PCR; TCRdb's copy has only in-frame clones and lacks some. The D gene and trimming were derived from the DNA, and the V and J assignments and clone size from that table. The sample consists of about 70,000 clones, 75% to 85% of them appearing once.

Material for sequencing was peripheral blood. V usage is TRBV7-2 and J usage is TRBJ2-2; 9 nucleotides match TRBD2. The clonotype comes from a man in his 70s who had recovered from COVID-19. CDR3: CASSLSGGPGAGELFF. In nucleotides, the CDR3 is TGTGCCAGCAGCTTAAGCGGGGGGCCCGGTGCCGGGGAGCTGTTTTTT.